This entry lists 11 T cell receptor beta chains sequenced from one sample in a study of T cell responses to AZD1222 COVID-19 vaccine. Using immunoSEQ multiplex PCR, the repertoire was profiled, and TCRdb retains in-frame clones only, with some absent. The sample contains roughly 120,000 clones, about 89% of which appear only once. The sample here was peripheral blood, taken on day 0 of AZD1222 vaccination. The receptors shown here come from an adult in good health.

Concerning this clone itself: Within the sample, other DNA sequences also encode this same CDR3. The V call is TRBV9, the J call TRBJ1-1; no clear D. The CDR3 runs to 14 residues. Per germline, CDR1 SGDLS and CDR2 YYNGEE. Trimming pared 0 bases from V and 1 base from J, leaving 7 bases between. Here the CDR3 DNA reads TGTGCCAGCAGCGTAGGTGGGAGGAACACTGAAGCTTTCTTT. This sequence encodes CASSVGGRNTEAFF.

The CDR3 protein is CASSHRGLDEQYF. Here the CDR3 DNA reads TGTGCCAGTAGTCACAGGGGGCTGGACGAGCAGTACTTC. V usage is TRBV19 and J usage is TRBJ2-7; 9 bases agree with TRBD1. The CDR3 has 13 amino acids. CDR1 and CDR2 from the germline V gene are LNHDA and SQIVND (reference sequence). V lost 5 bases, J lost 5 bases, and 4 bases stayed unmatched. The variable domain in full, completed from reference TRBV19 and TRBJ2-7, reads DGGITQSPKYLFRKEGQNVTLSCEQNLNHDAMYWYRQDPGQGLRLIYYSQIVNDFQKGDIAEGYSVSREKKESFPLTVTSAQKNPTAFYLCASSHRGLDEQYFGPGTRLTVT.

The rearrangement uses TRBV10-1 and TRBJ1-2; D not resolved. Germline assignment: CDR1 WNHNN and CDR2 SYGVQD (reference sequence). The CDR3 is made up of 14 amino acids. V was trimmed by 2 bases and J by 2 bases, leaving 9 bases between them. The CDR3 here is CASSEGSQNYGYTF. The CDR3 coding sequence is TGCGCCAGCAGTGAGGGTAGCCAGAACTATGGCTACACCTTC.

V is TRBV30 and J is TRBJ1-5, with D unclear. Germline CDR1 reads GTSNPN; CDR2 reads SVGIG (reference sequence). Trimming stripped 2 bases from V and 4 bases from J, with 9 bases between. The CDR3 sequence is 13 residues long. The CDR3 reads CAWSRQSNQPQHF. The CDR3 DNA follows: TGTGCCTGGAGTCGTCAGTCAAATCAGCCCCAGCATTTT.

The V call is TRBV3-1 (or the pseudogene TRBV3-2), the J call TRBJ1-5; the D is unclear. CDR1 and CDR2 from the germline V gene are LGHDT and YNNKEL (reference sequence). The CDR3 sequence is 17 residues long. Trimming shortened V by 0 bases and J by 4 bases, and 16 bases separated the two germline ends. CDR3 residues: CASSQDWAGMGNQPQHF. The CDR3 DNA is TGTGCCAGCAGCCAAGATTGGGCAGGAATGGGAAATCAGCCCCAGCATTTT.

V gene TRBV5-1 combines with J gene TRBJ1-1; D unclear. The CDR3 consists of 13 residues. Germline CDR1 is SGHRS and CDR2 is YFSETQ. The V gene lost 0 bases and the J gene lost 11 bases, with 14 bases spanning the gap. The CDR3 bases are TGCGCCAGCAGCTTGGAACAGAGAACACCGGCTTTCTTT. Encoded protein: CASSLEQRTPAFF. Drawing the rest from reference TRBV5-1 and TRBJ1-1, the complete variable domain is KAGVTQTPRYLIKTRGQQVTLSCSPISGHRSVSWYQQTPGQGLQFLFEYFSETQRNKGNFPGRFSGRQFSNSRSEMNVSTLELGDSALYLCASSLEQRTPAFFGQGTRLTVV.

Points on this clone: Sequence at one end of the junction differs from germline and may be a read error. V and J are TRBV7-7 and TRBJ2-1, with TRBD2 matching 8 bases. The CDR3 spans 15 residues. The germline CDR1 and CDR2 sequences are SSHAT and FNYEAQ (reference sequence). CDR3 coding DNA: TGTGCTAGCAGCTTAGCTGGCGGGAGGTACAATGAGCAGTTCTTC. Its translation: CASSLAGGRYNEQFF.

In nucleotides, the CDR3 is TGTGCCAGCAGTGTTATGGCAGGGGGAGTCAATTCACCCCTCCACTTT. Translation: CASSVMAGGVNSPLHF. The rearrangement uses TRBV6-1 and TRBJ1-6; 7 nucleotides match TRBD1. J was trimmed by 7 bases and V by 4 bases; bases with no gene match: 10. CDR3 length: 16 amino acids. CDR1 and CDR2 from the germline V gene are MNHNS and SASEGT.

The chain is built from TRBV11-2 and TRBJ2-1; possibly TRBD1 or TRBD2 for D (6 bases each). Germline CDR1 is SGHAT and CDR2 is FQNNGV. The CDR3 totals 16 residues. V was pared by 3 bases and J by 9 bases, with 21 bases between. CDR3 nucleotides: TGTGCCAGCAGCTTCTCGTTTCGGGGGCAAAGGACTGAGCAGTTCTTC. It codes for CASSFSFRGQRTEQFF.

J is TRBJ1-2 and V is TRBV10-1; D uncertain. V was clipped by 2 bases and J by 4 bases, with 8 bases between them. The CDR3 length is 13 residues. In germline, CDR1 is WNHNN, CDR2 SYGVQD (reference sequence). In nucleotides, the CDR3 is TGCGCCAGCAGTGAGGGCGGCCCCTATGGCTACACCTTC. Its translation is CASSEGGPYGYTF.

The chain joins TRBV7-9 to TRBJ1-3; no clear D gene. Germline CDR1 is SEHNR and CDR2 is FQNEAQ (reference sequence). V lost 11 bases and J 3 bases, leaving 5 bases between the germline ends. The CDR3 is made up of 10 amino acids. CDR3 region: CASDGNTIYF. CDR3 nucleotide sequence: TGTGCCTCTGATGGAAACACCATATATTTT.